One and the same sample provided the 28 T cell receptor beta chains below, sequenced in a study of CD8 T cells in ankylosing spondylitis. Their antigens remain unidentified. General observations from the study: Characteristic of ankylosing spondylitis blood, it appeared, was a TCR beta motif comprising 7 to 9 highly homologous variants.

TCRdb re-derived calls from the 5' RACE reads in MiXCR, one entry per CDR3 protein. The sample shows around 540,000 distinct CDR3 sequences, about 12% of them seen only once. Sequencing was performed on blood, either unsorted or a sorted T cell fraction (not recorded which). The receptors were gathered from a male donor with ankylosing spondylitis.

This clonotype was counted ten times or more. The CDR3 loop is CASSPGIWGYTF. The CDR3 bases are TGTGCCAGCAGCCCGGGGATCTGGGGCTACACCTTC. The V gene is TRBV3-1, the J gene TRBJ1-2; no clear D. The CDR3 length is 12 residues. Germline-derived CDR1 and CDR2 are LGHDT and YNNKEL (reference sequence). V was pared by 4 bases and J by 8 bases, with 11 bases between. Full variable domain (missing parts from reference TRBV3-1 and TRBJ1-2): DTAVSQTPKYLVTQMGNDKSIKCEQNLGHDTMYWYKQDSKKFLKIMFSYNNKELIINETVPNRFSPKSPDKAHLNLHINSLELGDSAVYFCASSPGIWGYTFGSGTRLTVV.

The chain links TRBV19 to TRBJ2-5; D not certain. Germline CDR1 and CDR2: LNHDA and SQIVND (reference sequence). The CDR3 loop spans 13 amino acids. The V gene lost 3 bases and the J gene lost 4 bases, with 9 bases spanning the gap. The CDR3: CASSMILSETQYF. The CDR3 region has the DNA TGTGCCAGTAGTATGATCCTGTCAGAGACCCAGTACTTC.

This clonotype was picked up a small number of times. The chain carries TRBV12-3 or TRBV12-4 and TRBJ2-1, with TRBD2 matching over 7 bases. The ends lost 7 bases at V and 0 bases at J; junction bases unmatched: 12. CDR3 length equals 17 residues. The CDR3 DNA sequence: TGTGCCAGCACGGTGTCGGGCGGGAGTTACTCCTACAATGAGCAGTTCTTC. Amino acids: CASTVSGGSYSYNEQFF.

Only a few counts were recorded for this clonotype. The chain uses TRBV29-1 and TRBJ2-3; no firm D call. Trimming shortened V by 4 bases and J by 2 bases, and 16 bases separated the two germline ends. Germline V gene sequence: CDR1 SQVTM, CDR2 ANQGSEA. This CDR3 has 15 residues. In DNA form, the CDR3 reads TGCAGCGTTGTTTCGGCACTGACTTTCACAGATACGCAGTATTTT. This gives the protein CSVVSALTFTDTQYF.

This clonotype was seen more than once but under ten times. The chain carries TRBV5-1 and TRBJ1-4; TRBD1 is a possible D gene (6 bases). Trimming left V 4 bases short and J 0 bases short, with 10 bases between. The CDR3 runs 15 residues. Germline CDR1 SGHRS, CDR2 YFSETQ. The chain's CDR3 is CASSLRGATNEKLFF. The DNA for the CDR3 is TGCGCCAGCAGCCTCAGGGGAGCAACTAATGAAAAACTGTTTTTT.

The genes are TRBV7-9 and TRBJ2-5; TRBD2 matches at 7 bases. The V gene's germline CDR1 is SEHNR and CDR2 FQNEAQ (reference sequence). With V trimmed by 3 bases and J by 1 base, 8 bases remained unmatched. The length of the CDR3 is 16 residues. For the CDR3, the DNA is TGTGCCAGCAGCTTCTCCTGGACTAGACTCCAAGAGACCCAGTACTTC. As protein: CASSFSWTRLQETQYF.

CDR3 loop: CASSQATREQYF. In nucleotides, the CDR3 is TGTGCCAGCTCGCAGGCCACCCGGGAGCAGTACTTC. The rearrangement uses TRBV18 and TRBJ2-7, with no clear D. This CDR3 comprises 12 residues. Per the germline V gene, CDR1 is KGHSH and CDR2 is LQKENI. V was trimmed by 6 bases and J by 7 bases, leaving 13 bases between them.

This clonotype has only a few counts. The chain links TRBV5-1 to TRBJ2-1; 11 nucleotides line up with TRBD2. Unmatched junction bases numbered 4, after V lost 4 bases and J lost 4 bases. This CDR3 contains 15 residues. Germline V gives CDR1 SGHRS, CDR2 YFSETQ. The CDR3 loop is CASSVTSGTYNEQFF. The CDR3 nucleotides are TGCGCCAGCAGCGTGACTAGCGGGACGTACAATGAGCAGTTCTTC.

A few counts support this clonotype. The chain uses TRBV20-1 and TRBJ2-5; 8 nucleotides line up with TRBD2. The CDR3 is 17 residues long. V was pared by 2 bases and J by 0 bases, with 11 bases of the junction left unmatched. Per germline, CDR1 DFQATT and CDR2 SNEGSKA (reference sequence). The CDR3 sequence: CSARRLAGTQYQETQYF. CDR3 DNA: TGCAGTGCTAGACGGCTAGCGGGTACCCAGTACCAAGAGACCCAGTACTTC.

This clonotype was detected ten times or more. The chain is built from TRBV12-3 or TRBV12-4 and TRBJ2-1; 7 bases are shared with TRBD2. V was clipped by 3 bases and J by 8 bases; unmatched bases: 13. The CDR3 extends over 16 amino acids. The CDR3 here is CASSFSGGSVGDEQFF. The CDR3 region has the DNA TGTGCCAGCAGTTTTTCGGGAGGCAGCGTGGGGGATGAGCAGTTCTTC.

This clonotype has just a few counts. The rearrangement uses TRBV7-2 and TRBJ2-1; no clear D gene. CDR1 is SGHTA and CDR2 is FQGNSA in the germline V gene. The CDR3 is made up of 13 amino acids. V was cut by 2 bases and J by 4 bases, with 6 bases left in between. The CDR3 DNA reads TGTGCCAGCAGCTTATACAGATACAATGAGCAGTTCTTC. Residues: CASSLYRYNEQFF.

V gene TRBV10-2 combines with J gene TRBJ2-1; 9 nucleotides match TRBD2. Trimming removed 0 bases from V and 4 bases from J; junction bases left unmatched: 4. The length of the CDR3 is 16 residues. From germline, CDR1 is WSHSY and CDR2 SAAADI. The DNA for the CDR3 is TGCGCCAGCAGTGAGTCACATAGCGGGGGATACAATGAGCAGTTCTTC. Its translation: CASSESHSGGYNEQFF.

This clonotype has only a few counts. The chain links TRBV6-1 to TRBJ2-3; D ambiguous. CDR3 size: 14 residues. CDR1 is MNHNS, CDR2 SASEGT, per germline. The V end lost 5 bases, the J end lost 2 bases, and 11 bases lay between the germline ends. The CDR3, as DNA: TGTGCCAGCAGTCCCCGGTCCCTCACAGATACGCAGTATTTT. This codes for CASSPRSLTDTQYF.

This clonotype was recorded many times. J is TRBJ2-1 and V is TRBV11-2; 10 nucleotides agree with TRBD2. Germline loops: CDR1 SGHAT, CDR2 FQNNGV. The CDR3 contains 15 residues. V lost 5 bases and J lost 7; bases outside the gene matches: 8. This chain's CDR3 is CASSISSGGLNEQFF. The CDR3 DNA follows: TGTGCCAGCAGCATTTCTAGCGGGGGTTTGAATGAGCAGTTCTTC.

V usage is TRBV19 and J usage is TRBJ2-5, with TRBD2 matching over 7 bases. CDR1 and CDR2 from the germline V gene are LNHDA and SQIVND (reference sequence). The CDR3 length is 14 residues. Trimming cost V 10 bases and J 4 bases; bases outside gene matches: 12. This chain's CDR3 is CATRDAGEAETQYF. The CDR3 bases are TGTGCCACCAGGGATGCGGGAGAAGCAGAGACCCAGTACTTC.

The rearrangement links TRBV6-1 to TRBJ1-3; 8 bases fit TRBD1. The trim removed 1 base at V and 3 bases at J, leaving 5 bases unmatched. Germline-derived CDR1 and CDR2 are MNHNS and SASEGT. The CDR3 is made up of 16 amino acids. This chain's CDR3 is CASSEVAGGGGNTIYF. As DNA, the CDR3 is TGTGCCAGCAGTGAAGTGGCAGGGGGCGGTGGAAACACCATATATTTT.

The chain has TRBV3-1 and TRBJ1-6, with D uncertain. Germline values: CDR1 LGHDT, CDR2 YNNKEL (reference sequence). Trimming shortened V by 2 bases and J by 10 bases, and 12 bases separated the two germline ends. The CDR3 runs 14 residues. The CDR3 region is CASSQSDGGSPLHF. In nucleotides, the CDR3 is TGTGCCAGCAGCCAATCGGACGGAGGGTCACCCCTCCACTTT.

In its sample, this clonotype was seen many times. This chain links TRBV7-9 with TRBJ2-7; TRBD1 matches at 8 bases. CDR3 length: 15 amino acids. Germline CDR1 and CDR2: SEHNR and FQNEAQ (reference sequence). The junction had 5 bases not matched to a gene; V was cut back by 1 base and J by 3 bases. Here the CDR3 DNA reads TGTGCCAGCAGCTTAGTAGACAGGGGAGGCTACGAGCAGTACTTC. Its protein is CASSLVDRGGYEQYF.

The V gene is TRBV6-5, the J gene TRBJ2-2; D is ambiguous. V lost 0 bases and J 8 bases, leaving 19 bases between the germline ends. Germline lookup yields CDR1 MNHEY and CDR2 SVGAGI. The CDR3 has 17 residues. The CDR3 protein is CASSYSSGEYGGGELFF. CDR3 sequence (DNA): TGTGCCAGCAGTTACTCGTCAGGAGAATATGGCGGAGGGGAGCTGTTTTTT.

This sequence joins TRBV13 and TRBJ2-1; 12 bases agree with TRBD2. CDR1 PRHDT and CDR2 FYEKMQ come from the germline V gene (reference sequence). The CDR3 has 16 residues. With 3 bases clipped from V and 3 bases from J, the junction kept 3 bases outside the gene matches. CDR3 nucleotide sequence: TGTGCCAGCAGCTTCCTGACTAGCGGGAGCTACAATGAGCAGTTCTTC. It codes for CASSFLTSGSYNEQFF.

CDR3 in DNA: TGTGCCAGTAGTACGCACAGGGCTGAAAAACTGTTTTTT. The encoded protein is CASSTHRAEKLFF. This sequence joins TRBV19 and TRBJ1-4; possibly TRBD1 for D (6 bases). The V end lost 4 bases, the J end lost 7 bases, and 10 bases lay between the germline ends. The germline CDR1 and CDR2 sequences are LNHDA and SQIVND (reference sequence). The length of the CDR3 is 13 residues.

Only a few counts were recorded for this clonotype. The chain is built from TRBV28 and TRBJ1-1, with 8 bases aligning to TRBD1. Trimming took 6 bases from V and 7 from J; bases not matched to a gene: 10. This CDR3 has 14 residues. Germline lookup yields CDR1 MDHEN and CDR2 SYDVKM. The CDR3 loop is CASRDPQGAFEAFF. CDR3 nucleotide sequence: TGTGCCAGCAGGGATCCTCAGGGGGCATTTGAAGCTTTCTTT. Using reference TRBV28 and TRBJ1-1 for the parts outside the CDR3, the full variable domain is DVKVTQSSRYLVKRTGEKVFLECVQDMDHENMFWYRQDPGLGLRLIYFSYDVKMKEKGDIPEGYSVSREKKERFSLILESASTNQTSMYLCASRDPQGAFEAFFGQGTRLTVV.

This clonotype was detected a few times. V is TRBV20-1 and J is TRBJ2-3; D gene unclear. This CDR3 comprises 12 residues. Germline V CDR1 and CDR2: DFQATT, SNEGSKA (reference sequence). V lost 6 bases, J lost 2 bases, and 9 bases lay in between. The CDR3 nucleotides read TGCAGTGCAGAGGACGACACAGATACGCAGTATTTT. Its protein is CSAEDDTDTQYF.

The chain carries TRBV19 and TRBJ2-2, with D perhaps TRBD1 or TRBD2 (6 bases each). The CDR3 runs 14 residues. Germline V gene sequence: CDR1 LNHDA, CDR2 SQIVND (reference sequence). Trimming left V 6 bases short and J 8 bases short, with 16 bases between. The CDR3 DNA reads as TGTGCCAGTAGGAATAACGGGGGCGTGGGGGAGCTGTTTTTT. This gives the protein CASRNNGGVGELFF.

The CDR3 region has the DNA TGTGCCTGGGACCCCAGGGTGAACACTGAAGCTTTCTTT. Encoded protein: CAWDPRVNTEAFF. The genes are TRBV30 and TRBJ1-1, with D maybe TRBD1 (5 bases). Germline assignment: CDR1 GTSNPN and CDR2 SVGIG (reference sequence). Between the trimmed V and J ends, which lost 5 bases and 0 bases, there was a span of 10 bases. CDR3 length: 13 residues.

This clonotype was observed at least ten times. The chain recombines TRBV2 with TRBJ1-2; TRBD1 matches 8 bases. Germline lookup yields CDR1 SNHLY and CDR2 FYNNEI. V gave up 9 bases and J gave up 4 bases; unmatched junction bases: 4. There are 12 residues in the CDR3. The CDR3 protein is CASLRGLYGYTF. The CDR3 coding sequence is TGTGCCAGTCTCAGGGGGCTCTATGGCTACACCTTC.

The chain combines TRBV19 with TRBJ1-2; 9 nucleotides agree with TRBD1. CDR1 LNHDA and CDR2 SQIVND come from the germline V gene (reference sequence). V gave up 3 bases and J gave up 4 bases; unmatched junction bases: 12. The CDR3 covers 17 residues. CDR3: CASSMAYRGLNFYGYTF. CDR3 coding DNA: TGTGCCAGTAGTATGGCCTACAGGGGGCTAAATTTCTATGGCTACACCTTC.

This clonotype was seen a few times. This chain links TRBV7-8 with TRBJ2-5; D is uncertain. This CDR3 is built from 15 residues. Trimming removed 2 bases from V and 2 bases from J, with 12 bases in between. Per the germline V gene, CDR1 is SGHVS and CDR2 is FQNEAQ. As DNA, the CDR3 is TGTGCCAGCAGCTTATATCAAGCGACACAAGAGACCCAGTACTTC. Translation gives CASSLYQATQETQYF.